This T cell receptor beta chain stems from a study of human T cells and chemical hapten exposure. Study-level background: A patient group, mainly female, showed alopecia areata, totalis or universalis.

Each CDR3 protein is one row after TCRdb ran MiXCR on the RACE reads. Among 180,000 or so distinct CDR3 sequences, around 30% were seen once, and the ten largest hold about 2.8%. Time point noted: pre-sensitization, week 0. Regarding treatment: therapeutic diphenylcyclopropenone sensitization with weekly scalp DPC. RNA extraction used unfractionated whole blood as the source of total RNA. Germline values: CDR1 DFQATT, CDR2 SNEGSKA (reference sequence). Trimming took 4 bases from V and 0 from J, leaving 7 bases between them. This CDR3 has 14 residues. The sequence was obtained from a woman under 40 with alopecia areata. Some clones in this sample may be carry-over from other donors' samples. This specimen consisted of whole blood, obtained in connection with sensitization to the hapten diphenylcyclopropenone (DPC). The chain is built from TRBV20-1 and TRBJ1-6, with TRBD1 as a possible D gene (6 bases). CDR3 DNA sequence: TGCAGTGCTATGACAGGCTCCTATAATTCACCCCTCCACTTT. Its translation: CSAMTGSYNSPLHF.